A selection of T cell receptor beta chains follows, all from one sample in a study of lymphopenia after photon versus proton radiotherapy. Profiled with immunoSEQ multiplex PCR; TCRdb holds only in-frame clones, not every one. The table lists under 70,000 clones, 85% to 95% of them singletons, with 2.2% in the top ten. Specimen: peripheral blood, collected from a patient treated with photon-based radiotherapy. All receptors derive from a woman aged 40-49 years with cholangiocarcinoma. The CDR3 runs from the conserved cysteine through the conserved F or W. D genes are given only for firm matches. Not every row has a clone size; where given, it reads once, few, many or a size class.

len: 15
d_gene: .
v_gene: TRBV27
j_gene: TRBJ2-7
abundance: .
CDR3nt: TGTGCCAGCAGTTTATCTAAGAGGACCTCCTACGAGCAGTACTTC
CDR3aa: CASSLSKRTSYEQYF

len: 15
d_gene: TRBD2
v_gene: TRBV28
j_gene: TRBJ2-3
abundance: .
CDR3nt: TGTGCCAGCAGCCTCACTAGCGGGAGGGCAGATACGCAGTATTTT
CDR3aa: CASSLTSGRADTQYF

len: 16
d_gene: TRBD1
v_gene: TRBV15
j_gene: TRBJ1-2
abundance: .
CDR3nt: TGTGCCACCAGCACTCAAAGCGGACAGGGGTACTATGGCTACACCTTC
CDR3aa: CATSTQSGQGYYGYTF

len: 13
d_gene: .
v_gene: TRBV12-5
j_gene: TRBJ1-1
abundance: .
CDR3nt: TGTGCTAGTGGTCCCACTTCGGGCACTGAAGCTTTCTTT
CDR3aa: CASGPTSGTEAFF

len: 13
d_gene: .
v_gene: TRBV6-5
j_gene: TRBJ1-1
abundance: .
CDR3nt: TGTGCCAGCACCCGAGGGGTGGGCACTGAAGCTTTCTTT
CDR3aa: CASTRGVGTEAFF

len: 15
d_gene: .
v_gene: TRBV7-9
j_gene: TRBJ1-6
abundance: .
CDR3nt: TGTGCCAGCAGCTTACGGCAGGGTGGCAATTCACCCCTCCACTTT
CDR3aa: CASSLRQGGNSPLHF

len: 15
d_gene: .
v_gene: TRBV10-1
j_gene: TRBJ2-2
abundance: .
CDR3nt: TGCGCCAGCAGTGGGGGCGGACTCGAGTCCGGGGAGCTGTTTTTT
CDR3aa: CASSGGGLESGELFF

len: 11
d_gene: .
v_gene: TRBV20-1
j_gene: TRBJ2-1
abundance: once
CDR3nt: TGCAGTGCGCCGACTAGAGAGGGAGAGTTCTTC
CDR3aa: CSAPTREGEFF

len: 15
d_gene: .
v_gene: TRBV9
j_gene: TRBJ2-1
abundance: once
CDR3nt: TGTGCCAGCAGCGTAGACGGGGGCTCCTACAATGAGCAGTTCTTC
CDR3aa: CASSVDGGSYNEQFF

len: 11
d_gene: .
v_gene: TRBV13
j_gene: TRBJ1-1
abundance: .
CDR3nt: TGTGCCAGCAGCTTAAACACTGAAGCTTTCTTT
CDR3aa: CASSLNTEAFF

len: 14
d_gene: TRBD1
v_gene: TRBV30
j_gene: TRBJ1-1
abundance: .
CDR3nt: TGTGCCTGGAACCCGGGACAGCCCTCACTGGAAGCTTTCTTT
CDR3aa: CAWNPGQPSLEAFF

len: 15
d_gene: TRBD1
v_gene: TRBV9
j_gene: TRBJ2-3
abundance: .
CDR3nt: TGTGCCAGCAGCCCAAGGGACAGAGACACAGATACGCAGTATTTT
CDR3aa: CASSPRDRDTDTQYF

len: 13
d_gene: .
v_gene: TRBV7-9
j_gene: TRBJ2-5
abundance: few
CDR3nt: TGTGCCAGCAGCCCATCGCCCCCGGAGACCCAGTACTTC
CDR3aa: CASSPSPPETQYF

len: 15
d_gene: TRBD2
v_gene: TRBV27
j_gene: TRBJ2-1
abundance: few
CDR3nt: TGTGCCAGCACCCTGGGGGGGGTCCGATACAATGAGCAGTTCTTC
CDR3aa: CASTLGGVRYNEQFF

len: 16
d_gene: .
v_gene: TRBV15
j_gene: TRBJ2-1
abundance: .
CDR3nt: TGTGCCACCAGCAGAGATCCGGGGAGCTCCTACAATGAGCAGTTCTTC
CDR3aa: CATSRDPGSSYNEQFF

len: 15
d_gene: .
v_gene: TRBV7-2
j_gene: TRBJ1-4
abundance: .
CDR3nt: TGTGCCAGCAGCTTCCCGTCTGCAACTAATGAAAAACTGTTTTTT
CDR3aa: CASSFPSATNEKLFF

len: 16
d_gene: TRBD1
v_gene: TRBV29-1
j_gene: TRBJ2-3
abundance: .
CDR3nt: TGCAGCACGAGGGACAGGGCGACTTCTAGCACAGATACGCAGTATTTT
CDR3aa: CSTRDRATSSTDTQYF

len: 15
d_gene: TRBD1
v_gene: TRBV30
j_gene: TRBJ2-1
abundance: once
CDR3nt: TGTGCCTGGAGTGGTGACAGGGGTTTGAGCAATGAGCAGTTCTTC
CDR3aa: CAWSGDRGLSNEQFF

len: 15
d_gene: .
v_gene: TRBV7-2
j_gene: TRBJ2-2
abundance: .
CDR3nt: TGTGCTAGCAGCTTAGAGGGGCAGGGCACCGGGGAGCTGTTTTTT
CDR3aa: CASSLEGQGTGELFF

len: 12
d_gene: .
v_gene: TRBV5-4
j_gene: TRBJ1-1
abundance: .
CDR3nt: TGTGCCAGCAGCTTGGGGACAGATGAAGCTTTCTTT
CDR3aa: CASSLGTDEAFF

len: 14
d_gene: TRBD2
v_gene: TRBV5-1
j_gene: TRBJ2-3
abundance: .
CDR3nt: TGCGCCAGCAGAATAGCGGGGGGGCAAGATACGCAGTATTTT
CDR3aa: CASRIAGGQDTQYF

len: 16
d_gene: TRBD2
v_gene: TRBV4-2
j_gene: TRBJ2-7
abundance: .
CDR3nt: TGTGCCAGCAGCCAAGACTTAACTAGCGGGAGGTACGAGCAGTACTTC
CDR3aa: CASSQDLTSGRYEQYF

len: 13
d_gene: .
v_gene: TRBV5-1
j_gene: TRBJ2-5
abundance: .
CDR3nt: TGCGCCAGCACCTTCGGGACCCAAGAGACCCAGTACTTC
CDR3aa: CASTFGTQETQYF

len: 16
d_gene: .
v_gene: TRBV7-8
j_gene: TRBJ2-1
abundance: .
CDR3nt: TGTGCCAGCAGCTTAATTAGGTCAACTATCTACAATGAGCAGTTCTTC
CDR3aa: CASSLIRSTIYNEQFF

len: 12
d_gene: TRBD1
v_gene: TRBV5-1
j_gene: TRBJ2-1
abundance: .
CDR3nt: TGCGCCAGCAGCCAGACAGGGTATGAGCAGTTCTTC
CDR3aa: CASSQTGYEQFF

len: 13
d_gene: TRBD2
v_gene: TRBV27
j_gene: TRBJ2-1
abundance: .
CDR3nt: TGTGCCAGCTGCGGAATAAGCGGGGGGGAGCAGTTCTTC
CDR3aa: CASCGISGGEQFF

len: 16
d_gene: TRBD2
v_gene: TRBV7-9
j_gene: TRBJ2-7
abundance: .
CDR3nt: TGTGCCAGCAGCCCTTTAGCGGGAAGGGGTTACTACGAGCAGTACTTC
CDR3aa: CASSPLAGRGYYEQYF

len: 14
d_gene: .
v_gene: TRBV29-1
j_gene: TRBJ2-2
abundance: .
CDR3nt: TGCAGCTTCCGGGGTAGCGGCCTAACCGGGGAGCTGTTTTTT
CDR3aa: CSFRGSGLTGELFF

len: 14
d_gene: .
v_gene: TRBV19
j_gene: TRBJ1-2
abundance: .
CDR3nt: TGTGCCACAGATGGGGCAGTGGGTAACTATGGCTACACCTTC
CDR3aa: CATDGAVGNYGYTF

len: 12
d_gene: .
v_gene: TRBV6-6
j_gene: TRBJ2-3
abundance: .
CDR3nt: TGTGCCAGCAGTTACTGGCAGGATACGCAGTATTTT
CDR3aa: CASSYWQDTQYF

len: 19
d_gene: .
v_gene: TRBV27
j_gene: TRBJ1-4
abundance: .
CDR3nt: TGTGCCAGCAGTTTATCGCCGAGGGGAAGTGGGTCTCATAATGAAAAACTGTTTTTT
CDR3aa: CASSLSPRGSGSHNEKLFF

len: 16
d_gene: TRBD1
v_gene: TRBV18
j_gene: TRBJ1-3
abundance: .
CDR3nt: TGTGCCAGCTCACCAAGGACAGGGCCAGACGGAAACACCATATATTTT
CDR3aa: CASSPRTGPDGNTIYF

len: 14
d_gene: .
v_gene: TRBV29-1
j_gene: TRBJ2-2
abundance: .
CDR3nt: TGCAGCGTTGAGGACCGGGATTATCGTGGGGAGCTGTTTTTT
CDR3aa: CSVEDRDYRGELFF

len: 14
d_gene: .
v_gene: TRBV5-1
j_gene: TRBJ2-7
abundance: .
CDR3nt: TGCGCCAGCAGCCTTGGAGACTGGAAGGACGAGCAGTACTTC
CDR3aa: CASSLGDWKDEQYF

len: 16
d_gene: TRBD1
v_gene: TRBV7-2
j_gene: TRBJ1-2
abundance: few
CDR3nt: TGTGCCAGCAGCTTAGAATCGGGACAGGGGACATATGGCTACACCTTC
CDR3aa: CASSLESGQGTYGYTF

len: 13
d_gene: .
v_gene: TRBV7-8
j_gene: TRBJ1-2
abundance: .
CDR3nt: TGTGCCAGCAGCTTAAGTGATGTCTATGGCTACACCTTC
CDR3aa: CASSLSDVYGYTF

len: 21
d_gene: .
v_gene: TRBV10-3
j_gene: TRBJ2-7
abundance: few
CDR3nt: TGTGCCATCAGTGAGTCGGTTCTCCTTTCTCGGGGGTTCAGGGGATTCTACGAGCAGTACTTC
CDR3aa: CAISESVLLSRGFRGFYEQYF

len: 22
d_gene: TRBD2
v_gene: TRBV28
j_gene: TRBJ2-1
abundance: .
CDR3nt: TGTGCCAGCAGTTTAGGGCCCCAAAGAACTAGCGGGAGCAAGCTGTTCGACAATGAGCAGTTCTTC
CDR3aa: CASSLGPQRTSGSKLFDNEQFF

len: 17
d_gene: TRBD2
v_gene: TRBV5-4
j_gene: TRBJ2-3
abundance: .
CDR3nt: TGTGCCAGCAGCTCACCTGGGAGGGCCCTAGGCACAGATACGCAGTATTTT
CDR3aa: CASSSPGRALGTDTQYF

len: 16
d_gene: TRBD1
v_gene: TRBV6-1
j_gene: TRBJ1-6
abundance: .
CDR3nt: TGTGCCAGCAGTGAGACAGGGAAAAGTGATAATTCACCCCTCCACTTT
CDR3aa: CASSETGKSDNSPLHF

len: 13
d_gene: .
v_gene: TRBV28
j_gene: TRBJ1-4
abundance: once
CDR3nt: TGTGCCAGCAGTCTGGCTGGGTGGGAAAAACTGTTTTTT
CDR3aa: CASSLAGWEKLFF

len: 13
d_gene: .
v_gene: TRBV5-1
j_gene: TRBJ1-2
abundance: .
CDR3nt: TGCGCCAGCAGCTTCGGGGAGGCAGGTGGCTACACCTTC
CDR3aa: CASSFGEAGGYTF

len: 13
d_gene: TRBD1
v_gene: TRBV2
j_gene: TRBJ2-7
abundance: .
CDR3nt: TGTGCCAGCGCAGGGACAGGGGTGCGGGAGCAGTACTTC
CDR3aa: CASAGTGVREQYF

len: 15
d_gene: .
v_gene: TRBV9
j_gene: TRBJ2-1
abundance: .
CDR3nt: TGTGCCAGCAGCGGGAGGGGTTTTTCGAACAATGAGCAGTTCTTC
CDR3aa: CASSGRGFSNNEQFF